Presented here are 11 T cell receptor beta chains from one specimen sequenced in a study of cytomegalovirus exposure and HLA in healthy donors. 13 Jbeta primers and 60 Vbeta primers were used for the PCR. Some clones are missing from TCRdb's copy, which holds only in-frame ones; the method was immunoSEQ multiplex PCR. The table shows 130,000 or so clones, with around 65% occurring only once. Sequencing was carried out using PBMCs. The receptors stem from a woman aged 55-75 years in good health and CMV-seronegative.

The chain couples TRBV5-1 to TRBJ2-7, with TRBD2 identical over 10 bases. Germline V gene lookup returns CDR1 SGHRS and CDR2 YFSETQ. The CDR3 covers 16 residues. V shed 4 bases and J 7 bases; nucleotides not matched to a gene: 14. The CDR3 here is CASSRGLLAGAGEQYF. CDR3 nucleotide sequence: TGCGCCAGCAGCCGGGGTTTGCTAGCGGGAGCGGGGGAGCAGTACTTC.

The chain links TRBV28 to TRBJ2-1, with 9 bases aligning to TRBD2. The junction had 3 bases not matched to a gene; V was cut back by 3 bases and J by 0 bases. CDR3 size: 16 residues. CDR1 is MDHEN and CDR2 is SYDVKM in the germline V gene. The CDR3 DNA sequence: TGTGCCAGCAGTTTGGGGGGACTAGCCTCCTACAATGAGCAGTTCTTC. Encoded protein: CASSLGGLASYNEQFF.

The V and J genes are TRBV6-5 and TRBJ2-7; maybe TRBD1 (6 bases). Germline V gives CDR1 MNHEY, CDR2 SVGAGI. V lost 6 bases and J lost 2, with 14 bases in between. The CDR3 has 14 residues. CDR3 sequence: CASSTTGPPYEQYF. CDR3 sequence (DNA): TGTGCCAGCAGCACGACAGGACCGCCCTACGAGCAGTACTTC.

The chain is built from TRBV11-2 and TRBJ2-3; 9 bases line up with TRBD2. The CDR3 spans 16 residues. Trimming took 1 base from V and 3 from J; bases not matched to a gene: 5. CDR1 is SGHAT, CDR2 FQNNGV, per germline. DNA of the CDR3: TGTGCCAGCAGCTTAGGTTCCAGCGGGGGGACAGATACGCAGTATTTT. Encoded protein: CASSLGSSGGTDTQYF.

V gene TRBV1 combines with J gene TRBJ1-1; whether TRBD1, the table's D call, matches the DNA was not checked. TRBV1 is listed as a pseudogene. CDR3 length: 15 residues. The CDR3 loop is CTSSQEAQGTTEAFF. CDR3 nucleotide sequence: TGCACCAGCAGCCAAGAAGCGCAGGGGACCACTGAAGCTTTCTTT.

The V and J genes are TRBV6-5 and TRBJ2-3, with TRBD2 matching over 8 bases. The CDR3 extends over 15 amino acids. CDR1 and CDR2 from the germline V gene are MNHEY and SVGAGI. Losses at the gene ends were 6 bases for V and 0 bases for J; bases not matched to a gene: 5. CDR3 in DNA: TGTGCCAGCAGCCTTAGCGGGGCTAGCACAGATACGCAGTATTTT. Its translation is CASSLSGASTDTQYF.

The chain joins TRBV27 to TRBJ1-4, with D unclear. Looked up from germline, CDR1 is MNHEY and CDR2 is SMNVEV (reference sequence). This CDR3 region has 15 residues. Trimming took 6 bases from V and 2 from J, leaving 13 bases between them. The CDR3 loop is CASSLVRATNEKLFF. As DNA, the CDR3 is TGTGCCAGCAGCTTGGTGAGGGCGACTAATGAAAAACTGTTTTTT.

A few counts support this clone. The rearrangement links TRBV10-3 to TRBJ2-2; a possible D gene is TRBD1 (5 bases). Germline CDR1 is ENHRY and CDR2 is SYGVKD. Between the trimmed V and J ends, which lost 6 bases and 7 bases, there was a span of 36 bases. This CDR3 has 21 amino acids. CDR3 protein: CAIRKQTFRPDILGFVGELFF. As DNA, the CDR3 is TGTGCCATCAGAAAGCAGACCTTCCGACCGGACATCCTTGGGTTTGTCGGGGAGCTGTTTTTT.

The rearrangement links TRBV6-4 to TRBJ2-5; TRBD2 might be the D (5 bases). This CDR3 has 15 amino acids. Germline lookup yields CDR1 MRHNA and CDR2 SNTAGT. V was cut by 6 bases and J by 4 bases, with 18 bases left in between. CDR3: CASRKGGALRETQYF. CDR3 coding DNA: TGTGCCAGCAGAAAAGGAGGAGCGCTGAGAGAGACCCAGTACTTC.

This chain joins TRBV7-2 and TRBJ1-3, with 9 bases aligning to TRBD1. CDR3 length: 15 amino acids. CDR1 is SGHTA and CDR2 is FQGNSA in the germline V gene. V trimming: 5 bases; J trimming: 4 bases; junction bases outside the gene matches: 6. The CDR3 spells CASSAGTGTGNTIYF. Written as DNA, the CDR3 is TGTGCCAGCAGCGCTGGGACAGGGACAGGAAACACCATATATTTT.

The chain has TRBV7-8 and TRBJ2-3; D is undetermined. The V and J ends lost 5 bases and 6 bases respectively, with 9 bases between them. The CDR3 sequence is 12 residues long. Looked up from germline, CDR1 is SGHVS and CDR2 is FQNEAQ. The CDR3 DNA reads as TGTGCCAGCAGCCCCCTCGAGGATACGCAGTATTTT. This sequence encodes CASSPLEDTQYF.